Presented here are 2 T cell receptor beta chains from one specimen sequenced in a study of blood T cell repertoires in COVID-19. Measured with immunoSEQ multiplex PCR; TCRdb has only the in-frame clones, and not every one. The table lists around 150,000 clones, 88% of them singletons, with approximately 7% in the top ten. The sample was PBMCs or T cells enriched from blood (not recorded which). Receptors originate from a woman aged 45-65 years who had recovered from COVID-19.

The rearrangement joins TRBV27 to TRBJ1-4; 7 bases align to TRBD1. Germline V gene lookup returns CDR1 MNHEY and CDR2 SMNVEV (reference sequence). J lost 4 bases, V lost 3 bases, and 2 bases had no gene match. The length of the CDR3 is 14 residues. The CDR3 nucleotides are TGTGCCAGCAGTTTCGGGACAGTTAATGAAAAACTGTTTTTT. Amino acid sequence: CASSFGTVNEKLFF.

The chain carries TRBV5-6 and TRBJ2-7, with a tentative D call TRBD2 (5 bases). In germline, CDR1 is SGHDT, CDR2 YYEEEE. V was shortened by 1 base and J by 9 bases, with 11 bases between the two germline ends. This CDR3 region has 12 residues. The CDR3 loop is CASSLRTARQYF. The CDR3 nucleotides read TGTGCCAGCAGCTTGAGGACTGCGCGGCAGTACTTC.